A single sample is the source of the 21 T cell receptor beta chains below, sequenced in a study of cytomegalovirus exposure and HLA in healthy donors. Primers included in the PCR were 60 Vbeta and 13 Jbeta primers. Profiling relied on immunoSEQ multiplex PCR, and the TCRdb table lists in-frame clones only, not all of them. The sample records 60,000 or so clones, more than 70% being singletons. Sequencing was performed on PBMCs. The receptors here all came from a middle-aged woman in good health and CMV-seropositive.

The chain has TRBV11-2 and TRBJ2-1; TRBD2 matches 11 bases. This CDR3 spans 15 amino acids. Looked up from germline, CDR1 is SGHAT and CDR2 is FQNNGV. The J segment lost 9 bases and the V segment lost 1 base, leaving 5 bases of the junction unmatched. CDR3 coding DNA: TGTGCCAGCAGCTTAGTTAGCGGGGGGGCCGGTGAGCAGTTCTTC. This translates into CASSLVSGGAGEQFF.

The rearrangement uses TRBV6-1 and TRBJ2-5; 9 bases align to TRBD1. The end of the DNA fits TRBJ2-7 better, so the J call may be wrong. Germline V gene data show CDR1 as MNHNS and CDR2 as SASEGT. The CDR3 length is 14 residues. The CDR3 DNA is TGTGCCAGCAGTAGGGACAGGGTTTCCAACGAGCAGTACTTC. Protein: CASSRDRVSNEQYF.

This clone was seen a few times. This rearrangement joins TRBV11-2 to TRBJ2-3; D may be TRBD2 (7 bases). Germline-derived CDR1 and CDR2 are SGHAT and FQNNGV. The CDR3 is 20 residues long. V lost 0 bases to trimming and J lost 0 bases, with 22 bases between them. DNA for the CDR3: TGTGCCAGCAGCTTAGACCCCTGGCGGGGGCCCTTCTCTAGCACAGATACGCAGTATTTT. Translated: CASSLDPWRGPFSSTDTQYF.

The genes are TRBV7-9 and TRBJ1-3, with D unresolved. Per the germline V gene, CDR1 is SEHNR and CDR2 is FQNEAQ (reference sequence). The CDR3 length is 12 residues. V shed 3 bases and J shed 4 bases, with 4 bases lying between them. The CDR3 loop reads CASSFQGNTIYF. CDR3 in DNA: TGTGCCAGCAGCTTCCAAGGAAACACCATATATTTT.

The V gene is TRBV9, the J gene TRBJ2-7; the match to TRBD1 covers 7 bases. J gave up 3 bases and V 3 bases, and 9 bases lay outside the gene matches. From germline, CDR1 is SGDLS and CDR2 YYNGEE. CDR3 length equals 15 residues. For the CDR3, the DNA is TGTGCCAGCAGCGCCAGGGGGAATTCCGACTACGAGCAGTACTTC. This sequence encodes CASSARGNSDYEQYF.

The V gene is TRBV30, the J gene TRBJ2-7, with 8 bases identical to TRBD2. CDR3 size: 14 residues. Trimming took 5 bases from V and 1 from J; bases not matched to a gene: 7. Looked up from germline, CDR1 is GTSNPN and CDR2 is SVGIG (reference sequence). CDR3 nucleotides: TGTGCCTGGGGCCTCGGGGGGGCATCCTACGAGCAGTACTTC. As protein: CAWGLGGASYEQYF.

The chain uses TRBV5-8 and TRBJ1-6, with TRBD1 as a possible D gene (6 bases). V was shortened by 4 bases and J by 0 bases, with 11 bases between the two germline ends. This CDR3 has 16 amino acids. Germline lookup yields CDR1 SGHTS and CDR2 YDEGEE. The CDR3 DNA is TGTGCCAGCAGCACCCCAGGGGCCTCCTATAATTCACCCCTCCACTTT. It translates to CASSTPGASYNSPLHF.

This sequence joins TRBV5-1 and TRBJ2-7, with a tentative D call TRBD2 (6 bases). The CDR3 totals 16 residues. Per germline, CDR1 SGHRS and CDR2 YFSETQ. V lost 3 bases, J lost 3 bases, and 19 bases lay in between. The CDR3 nucleotides are TGCGCCAGCAGCTCGGGAAGGGCCGGGGGTATCTACGAGCAGTACTTC. Translated: CASSSGRAGGIYEQYF.

The gene calls are TRBV5-4 and TRBJ2-7; D may be TRBD1 (5 bases). The CDR3 spans 15 residues. The ends were cut back, 3 bases at V and 6 bases at J, with 19 bases in the middle. Germline CDR1 is SGHNT and CDR2 is YYREEE (reference sequence). This CDR3 reads CASSSPRQGAAEQYF. CDR3 coding DNA: TGTGCCAGCAGCTCCCCTCGGCAGGGCGCGGCCGAGCAGTACTTC.

The rearrangement uses TRBV5-4 and TRBJ2-3, with 7 bases identical to TRBD1. The CDR3 totals 14 residues. V shed 2 bases, J shed 4 bases, and the junction held 4 bases outside the gene matches. Germline V gene data show CDR1 as SGHNT and CDR2 as YYREEE (reference sequence). Here the CDR3 reads CASSFKGASDTQYF. As DNA, the CDR3 is TGTGCCAGCAGCTTTAAGGGGGCATCAGATACGCAGTATTTT.

The V gene is TRBV25-1, the J gene TRBJ1-2; 7 bases agree with TRBD1. CDR1 and CDR2 (germline): MGHDK, SYGVNS. The CDR3 loop spans 12 amino acids. The V and J ends lost 4 bases and 8 bases, in that order; junction bases with no gene match: 4. Here the CDR3 reads CASSAGTAGYTF. In nucleotides, the CDR3 is TGTGCCAGCAGTGCCGGGACAGCCGGCTACACCTTC.

In its sample, this clone was seen once. This chain uses TRBV5-8 with TRBJ1-2; D gene uncertain. V was clipped by 4 bases and J by 2 bases, with 9 bases between them. CDR1 and CDR2 (germline): SGHTS, YDEGEE. The CDR3 covers 13 residues. The CDR3 is CASSRTGNYGYTF. DNA of the CDR3: TGTGCCAGCAGCCGGACGGGGAACTATGGCTACACCTTC. The variable domain in full, with the rest retrieved from reference TRBV5-8 and TRBJ1-2, is EAGVTQSPTHLIKTRGQQATLRCSPISGHTSVYWYQQALGLGLQFLLWYDEGEERNRGNFPPRFSGRQFPNYSSELNVNALELEDSALYLCASSRTGNYGYTFGSGTRLTVV.

The CDR3 DNA is TGTGCCAGCAGCCAAGGCGCGGGGGGCTCCTACGAGCAGTACTTC. This sequence encodes CASSQGAGGSYEQYF. The chain is built from TRBV14 and TRBJ2-7, with TRBD2 matching over 8 bases. Germline CDR1 reads SGHDN; CDR2 reads FVKESK. This CDR3 region has 15 residues. Trimming at V came to 1 base and at J to 0 bases, leaving 2 bases not matched to a gene. The full variable domain, completed using reference TRBV14 and TRBJ2-7, is EAGVTQFPSHSVIEKGQTVTLRCDPISGHDNLYWYRRVMGKEIKFLLHFVKESKQDESGMPNNRFLAERTGGTYSTLKVQPAELEDSGVYFCASSQGAGGSYEQYFGPGTRLTVT.

This clone was seen more than once but under ten times. This chain joins TRBV5-4 and TRBJ2-2; TRBD2 matches at 13 bases. The V segment lost 3 bases and the J segment 5 bases; nucleotides outside the gene matches: 1. Germline lookup yields CDR1 SGHNT and CDR2 YYREEE (reference sequence). The CDR3 runs 15 residues. The CDR3 DNA follows: TGTGCCAGCAGCTCGGGACTAGCGGGGACCGGGGAGCTGTTTTTT. It is translated as CASSSGLAGTGELFF. The whole variable domain, remainder taken from reference TRBV5-4 and TRBJ2-2, is ETGVTQSPTHLIKTRGQQVTLRCSSQSGHNTVSWYQQALGQGPQFIFQYYREEENGRGNFPPRFSGLQFPNYSSELNVNALELDDSALYLCASSSGLAGTGELFFGEGSRLTVL.

This clone was seen more than once but under ten times. The chain uses TRBV29-1 and TRBJ2-2, with TRBD2 matching over 13 bases. There are 16 residues in the CDR3. Germline CDR1 SQVTM, CDR2 ANQGSEA. V shed 4 bases and J 0 bases; nucleotides not matched to a gene: 2. CDR3 sequence reads: CSVGGTSGANTGELFF. For the CDR3, the DNA is TGCAGCGTTGGAGGGACTAGCGGGGCGAACACCGGGGAGCTGTTTTTT.

This clone has just one count. This rearrangement joins TRBV10-2 to TRBJ2-7, with TRBD1 matching 7 bases. This CDR3 is built from 14 residues. The germline CDR1 and CDR2 sequences are WSHSY and SAAADI. Losses at the gene ends were 6 bases for V and 3 bases for J; bases not matched to a gene: 8. The CDR3 here is CASRLNRDSYEQYF. In DNA, the CDR3 is TGCGCCAGCAGATTAAACCGGGACAGCTACGAGCAGTACTTC.

The chain couples TRBV14 to TRBJ1-2, with D perhaps matching TRBD1 (6 bases). V lost 4 bases and J 2 bases, leaving 11 bases between the germline ends. Germline V gene lookup returns CDR1 SGHDN and CDR2 FVKESK. The CDR3 is made up of 14 amino acids. The CDR3: CASSLWDKNYGYTF. Written as DNA, the CDR3 is TGTGCCAGCAGCCTATGGGACAAGAACTATGGCTACACCTTC.

This rearrangement joins TRBV6-1 to TRBJ1-3; possibly TRBD1 for D (6 bases). CDR3 length: 14 residues. V was clipped by 4 bases and J by 4 bases, with 11 bases between them. Looked up from germline, CDR1 is MNHNS and CDR2 is SASEGT. CDR3 amino acids: CASSASGAGNTIYF. CDR3 sequence (DNA): TGTGCCAGCAGTGCCTCAGGGGCCGGAAACACCATATATTTT.

The chain carries TRBV27 and TRBJ2-3; D is unclear. The V and J ends lost 6 bases and 0 bases respectively, with 10 bases between them. The germline CDR1 and CDR2 sequences are MNHEY and SMNVEV (reference sequence). This CDR3 is built from 14 residues. The CDR3 protein is CASSLTSSTDTQYF. Here the CDR3 DNA reads TGTGCCAGCAGCCTGACATCAAGCACAGATACGCAGTATTTT.

The V gene is TRBV2, the J gene TRBJ2-4; 8 bases align to TRBD2. Germline-derived CDR1 and CDR2 are SNHLY and FYNNEI. V trimming: 7 bases; J trimming: 1 base; junction bases outside the gene matches: 6. The CDR3 is made up of 15 amino acids. The CDR3 sequence is CASTGGAGAKNIQYF. The CDR3 coding sequence is TGTGCCAGCACCGGGGGGGCTGGGGCCAAAAACATTCAGTACTTC.

About this clone: This sample also contains other DNA sequences that code for the same CDR3. The V and J genes are TRBV18 and TRBJ2-7; weak D call: TRBD2 (5 bases). The length of the CDR3 is 11 residues. The V gene's germline CDR1 is KGHSH and CDR2 LQKENI. The V end was cut by 6 bases, the J end by 7 bases, with 10 bases between. Here the CDR3 reads CASSPRREQYF. Here the CDR3 DNA reads TGTGCCAGCTCGCCGCGGAGGGAGCAGTACTTC.